Listed below are T cell receptor beta chains from one sample, sequenced in a study of T cell responses to AZD1222 COVID-19 vaccine. Some clones are missing from TCRdb's copy, which holds only in-frame ones; the method was immunoSEQ multiplex PCR. The sample holds some 200,000 clones, about nine tenths seen once. This specimen was peripheral blood, taken 28 days after the second AZD1222 dose. These receptor sequences come from an adult who received the AZD1222 COVID-19 vaccine. The CDR3 runs from the conserved cysteine through the conserved F or W. The D gene is left open where the match is weak. Clone size appears in some rows only: once, few, many, or a class for an expanded clone.

J gene | D gene | clone size | V gene | CDR3 protein | CDR3 DNA
TRBJ1-2 | TRBD1 | . | TRBV19 | CASYDRGSAYGYTF | TGTGCCAGTTATGACAGGGGGTCGGCCTATGGCTACACCTTC
TRBJ2-7 | . | . | TRBV7-2 | CASSFGVSSYEQYF | TGTGCCAGCAGCTTTGGTGTTAGCTCCTACGAGCAGTACTTC
TRBJ2-1 | . | . | TRBV10-1 | CARSLGGASNEQFF | TGCGCCCGCAGTCTAGGGGGGGCGTCCAATGAGCAGTTCTTC
TRBJ2-1 | . | . | TRBV2 | CASLPGSSYNEQFF | TGTGCCAGCCTGCCCGGGAGCTCCTACAATGAGCAGTTCTTC
TRBJ2-7 | TRBD1 | . | TRBV29-1 | CSVNGQGGEQYF | TGCAGCGTGAACGGACAGGGGGGCGAGCAGTACTTC
TRBJ2-7 | . | . | TRBV27 | CASSLVESLYEQYF | TGTGCCAGCAGTTTAGTAGAGAGCCTCTACGAGCAGTACTTC
TRBJ1-1 | TRBD1 | . | TRBV28 | CASSLHRGGKGNTEAFF | TGTGCCAGCAGCCTCCACAGGGGTGGTAAAGGGAACACTGAAGCTTTCTTT
TRBJ2-7 | TRBD2 | . | TRBV6-5 | CASSFRSGGASYEQYF | TGTGCCAGCAGTTTCCGTAGCGGGGGAGCCTCCTACGAGCAGTACTTC
TRBJ1-5 | TRBD1 | . | TRBV27 | CASRGQVHNQPQHF | TGTGCCAGCAGAGGACAGGTCCACAATCAGCCCCAGCATTTT
TRBJ1-5 | . | . | TRBV18 | CASSPQRVGQPQHF | TGTGCCAGCTCACCACAACGGGTAGGTCAGCCCCAGCATTTT
TRBJ2-5 | . | few | TRBV19 | CASSIVGRGETQYF | TGTGCCAGTAGTATAGTGGGCAGGGGAGAGACCCAGTACTTC
TRBJ1-2 | TRBD1 | . | TRBV5-1 | CASSFGGQGTYGYTF | TGCGCCAGCAGCTTCGGCGGACAGGGGACGTATGGCTACACCTTC
TRBJ2-3 | TRBD2 | . | TRBV4-3 | CASSQALLAGGTQYF | TGCGCCAGCAGCCAAGCCCTTCTAGCGGGAGGTACGCAGTATTTT
TRBJ1-2 | TRBD1 | few | TRBV6-2/TRBV6-3 | CASRPPTGDVNGYTF | TGTGCCAGCAGACCTCCGACAGGGGATGTGAATGGCTACACCTTC
TRBJ1-6 | TRBD1 | . | TRBV28 | CASRPTGGLPPLHF | TGTGCCAGCAGGCCCACAGGGGGTTTGCCACCCCTCCACTTT
TRBJ1-3 | . | . | TRBV18 | CASARKDGLGNTIYF | TGTGCCAGCGCAAGAAAGGACGGGCTAGGAAACACCATATATTTT
TRBJ1-4 | . | . | TRBV5-4 | CASSPGQRATNEKLFF | TGTGCCAGCAGCCCGGGCCAGAGGGCAACTAATGAAAAACTGTTTTTT
TRBJ2-1 | TRBD2 | once | TRBV6-6 | CASTLRPSGGEVEQFF | TGTGCCAGCACCCTACGGCCTAGCGGGGGGGAGGTAGAGCAGTTCTTC
TRBJ2-1 | TRBD1 | . | TRBV11-2 | CASSAGGPSSYNEQFF | TGTGCCAGCAGCGCAGGGGGCCCGAGCTCCTACAATGAGCAGTTCTTC
TRBJ2-1 | . | . | TRBV7-8 | CASSLLGEQFF | TGTGCCAGCAGCTTACTCGGGGAGCAGTTCTTC
TRBJ2-1 | TRBD2 | . | TRBV5-4 | CASTLRLAGGNNEQFF | TGTGCCAGCACCCTCCGACTAGCGGGAGGTAATAATGAGCAGTTCTTC
TRBJ2-7 | . | . | TRBV28 | CASSLVTVSEQYF | TGTGCCAGCAGTTTAGTAACGGTTTCGGAGCAGTACTTC
TRBJ2-7 | . | . | TRBV3-1/TRBV3-2 | CASSQVKQYF | TGTGCCAGCAGCCAAGTGAAGCAGTACTTC
TRBJ2-5 | . | . | TRBV5-5 | CASSLVGQILRQETQYF | TGTGCCAGCAGCTTGGTCGGGCAGATCCTGCGCCAAGAGACCCAGTACTTC
TRBJ1-4 | . | . | TRBV5-1 | CASSLAPGVDEKLFF | TGCGCCAGCAGCTTGGCCCCGGGGGTGGATGAAAAACTGTTTTTT
TRBJ2-5 | . | . | TRBV18 | CASSPPNQETQYF | TGTGCCAGCTCACCACCGAACCAAGAGACCCAGTACTTC
TRBJ1-2 | . | . | TRBV3-1/TRBV3-2 | CASSQGLGEKGYTF | TGTGCCAGCAGCCAAGGACTAGGGGAAAAGGGCTACACCTTC
TRBJ1-5 | . | . | TRBV9 | CASSGADDRPQHF | TGTGCCAGCAGCGGGGCCGACGATCGGCCCCAGCATTTT
TRBJ2-7 | TRBD2 | . | TRBV6-5 | CASSQGLAGLYEQYF | TGTGCCAGCAGCCAGGGACTAGCGGGACTCTACGAGCAGTACTTC
TRBJ2-3 | . | . | TRBV12-3/TRBV12-4 | CASSLGDLDTQYF | TGTGCCAGCAGTTTAGGGGATTTAGATACGCAGTATTTT
TRBJ1-2 | TRBD1 | . | TRBV29-1 | CSVKDRVYGYTF | TGCAGCGTCAAAGACAGGGTCTATGGCTACACCTTC
TRBJ2-7 | . | once | TRBV7-2 | CASSSLGSSYEQYF | TGTGCCAGCAGCTCTCTAGGAAGCTCCTACGAGCAGTACTTC
TRBJ1-5 | . | . | TRBV5-8 | CASIPFGAAQHF | TGTGCCAGCATACCCTTTGGCGCTGCCCAGCATTTT
TRBJ1-5 | TRBD1 | . | TRBV6-5 | CASSYRDRGQPQHF | TGTGCCAGCAGTTACCGGGACAGGGGTCAGCCCCAGCATTTT
TRBJ1-2 | . | . | TRBV7-9 | CASSPGRNYGYTF | TGTGCCAGCAGCCCGGGACGGAACTATGGCTACACCTTC
TRBJ2-3 | . | . | TRBV10-3 | CAISESRGRYGTDTQYF | TGTGCCATCAGTGAGTCGAGGGGTCGCTACGGCACAGATACGCAGTATTTT
TRBJ2-1 | TRBD1 | . | TRBV30 | CAWSVGRGQGEQFF | TGTGCCTGGAGTGTGGGCAGGGGGCAGGGTGAGCAGTTCTTC
TRBJ2-7 | . | . | TRBV20-1 | CSARGGHEQYF | TGCAGTGCTAGAGGCGGGCACGAGCAGTACTTC
TRBJ2-3 | . | . | TRBV3-1/TRBV3-2 | CASSQDGSSTDTQYF | TGTGCCAGCAGCCAAGATGGAAGTTCCACAGATACGCAGTATTTT
TRBJ2-1 | TRBD2 | . | TRBV4-1 | CASSQEGSNSGRAGEQFF | TGCGCCAGCAGCCAAGAGGGTTCGAATAGCGGGAGAGCCGGTGAGCAGTTCTTC
TRBJ2-3 | . | . | TRBV3-1/TRBV3-2 | CASSPLMGANTQYF | TGTGCCAGCAGCCCGCTGATGGGGGCAAATACGCAGTATTTT